What follows are 27 T cell receptor beta chains derived from one specimen sequenced in a study of graft-versus-host responses after intestinal transplantation. TCRdb's table, derived via immunoSEQ multiplex PCR, lists solely in-frame clones and lacks some. The sample yields some 10,000 clones, more than 85% seen once. Stated time point: postoperative day 105 after intestinal transplantation (dayNNNN = postoperative day). The source material was PBMCs, sampled 105 days after intestinal transplantation. The receptors stem from a human patient who received an intestinal transplant, so some T cells may come from the graft donor.

The rearrangement links TRBV20-1 to TRBJ1-1, with unresolved D. The CDR3 contains 11 residues. Trimming stripped 1 base from V and 2 bases from J, with 2 bases between. Germline V gives CDR1 DFQATT, CDR2 SNEGSKA (reference sequence). CDR3 nucleotides: TGCAGTGCTAGAGTTAACACTGAAGCTTTCTTT. Amino acids: CSARVNTEAFF.

CDR3 sequence reads: CASSGTSGNEQFF. In nucleotides, the CDR3 is TGTGCCAGCAGCGGGACTAGCGGCAATGAGCAGTTCTTC. J is TRBJ2-1 and V is TRBV9; 10 bases map to TRBD2. In germline, CDR1 is SGDLS, CDR2 YYNGEE. The CDR3 is made up of 13 amino acids. V lost 3 bases to trimming and J lost 6 bases; unmatched junction nucleotides: 0. Based on the CDR3 plus reference TRBV9 and TRBJ2-1, the full variable domain is DSGVTQTPKHLITATGQRVTLRCSPRSGDLSVYWYQQSLDQGLQFLIQYYNGEERAKGNILERFSAQQFPDLHSELNLSSLELGDSALYFCASSGTSGNEQFFGPGTRLTVL.

This chain joins TRBV5-6 and TRBJ1-6, with 9 bases aligning to TRBD1. Per germline, CDR1 SGHDT and CDR2 YYEEEE. Trimming cost V 0 bases and J 10 bases; bases outside gene matches: 17. CDR3 length: 19 residues. CDR3 residues: CASSLGTVDRGYLGSPLHF. The CDR3 coding sequence is TGTGCCAGCAGCTTGGGGACAGTGGACAGGGGATATTTAGGATCACCCCTCCACTTT.

The chain joins TRBV5-4 to TRBJ2-7; D is undetermined. Germline V gene sequence: CDR1 SGHNT, CDR2 YYREEE (reference sequence). The CDR3 has 13 amino acids. V lost 9 bases to trimming and J lost 3 bases, with 16 bases between them. The CDR3 DNA reads as TGTGCCACCACCCCCGCGGACGGCTACGAGCAGTACTTC. It is translated as CATTPADGYEQYF.

V and J are TRBV4-1 and TRBJ2-7, with 9 bases that match TRBD1. The V gene's germline CDR1 is MGHRA and CDR2 YSYEKL. This CDR3 is built from 12 residues. Trimming took 9 bases from V and 6 from J; bases not matched to a gene: 6. The CDR3 DNA reads as TGCGCCAGTGGTACAGGGGGCCCCGAGCAGTACTTC. Translated, it gives CASGTGGPEQYF.

CDR3 protein: CASSPPGTQLGSPLHF. For the CDR3, the DNA is TGTGCCAGCTCACCCCCCGGGACCCAGCTCGGTTCACCCCTCCACTTT. This rearrangement joins TRBV18 to TRBJ1-6, with a weak D call TRBD1 (5 bases). CDR3 length: 16 amino acids. Trimming left V 3 bases short and J 9 bases short, with 18 bases between. Per the germline V gene, CDR1 is KGHSH and CDR2 is LQKENI.

Remarks on this clone: This same CDR3 is encoded by further DNA sequences in the sample. The chain combines TRBV23-1 with TRBJ2-1; tentatively, D is TRBD2 (6 bases). TRBV23-1 is placed among ORFs of uncertain function. Trimming shortened V by 0 bases and J by 7 bases, and 13 bases separated the two germline ends. The CDR3 consists of 15 residues. The CDR3 sequence is CASSQSGGLYNEQFF. The CDR3 DNA follows: TGCGCCAGCAGTCAATCGGGGGGACTCTATAATGAGCAGTTCTTC.

The chain uses TRBV6-5 and TRBJ2-3; D might be TRBD1 (6 bases). This CDR3 region has 15 residues. Trimming took 0 bases from V and 6 from J, leaving 13 bases between them. The V gene's germline CDR1 is MNHEY and CDR2 SVGAGI. The CDR3 coding sequence is TGTGCCAGCAGTTACTCGGCAGGGGTGTTTGATACGCAGTATTTT. It translates to CASSYSAGVFDTQYF.

The chain has TRBV7-9 and TRBJ2-2; a possible D gene is TRBD2 (5 bases). Trimming cost V 3 bases and J 8 bases, with 19 bases left between them. CDR1 and CDR2 (germline): SEHNR, FQNEAQ (reference sequence). This CDR3 has 16 residues. The CDR3 sequence is CASSFVAPVAGGELFF. In nucleotides, the CDR3 is TGTGCCAGCAGCTTTGTAGCGCCCGTCGCGGGTGGGGAGCTGTTTTTT.

The chain employs TRBV18 and TRBJ2-1, with 12 nucleotides matching TRBD2. Germline CDR1 is KGHSH and CDR2 is LQKENI. CDR3 size: 19 residues. Trimming took 2 bases from V and 0 from J; bases not matched to a gene: 8. The CDR3 sequence: CASSPTGTSGPRSYNEQFF. Here the CDR3 DNA reads TGTGCCAGCTCACCAACCGGGACTAGCGGGCCCCGCTCCTACAATGAGCAGTTCTTC.

The chain uses TRBV6-5 and TRBJ2-2; no reliable D call. The CDR3 loop spans 15 amino acids. V was trimmed by 0 bases and J by 5 bases, leaving 10 bases between them. Germline CDR1 MNHEY, CDR2 SVGAGI. The CDR3 loop reads CASSYSNSMTGELFF. In DNA, the CDR3 is TGTGCCAGCAGTTACTCGAACTCGATGACCGGGGAGCTGTTTTTT.

The chain combines TRBV21-1 with TRBJ1-3. TRBV21-1 is described as a pseudogene. CDR3 length: 17 residues. CDR3 nucleotides: TGTGCCAGCAGATTCAGAGTAGCTACAACACGCCGAAACACCATATATTTT. It specifies CASRFRVATTRRNTIYF.

The chain combines TRBV22-1 with TRBJ2-6; TRBD2 reflects the table's D call only, with no check against the DNA. TRBV22-1 is recorded as a pseudogene. The CDR3 is 17 amino acids. CDR3: CPGSRTREQSRANVLTF. CDR3 coding DNA: TGTCCTGGGAGTCGGACTCGCGAACAAAGTCGGGCCAACGTCCTGACTTTC.

This chain connects TRBV27 to TRBJ2-1; D is possibly TRBD1 or TRBD2 (6 bases each). The CDR3 is 13 amino acids. Germline V lookup: CDR1 MNHEY, CDR2 SMNVEV (reference sequence). Trimming cost V 8 bases and J 4 bases, with 12 bases left between them. The DNA of the CDR3 is TGTGCCAGCTGGGGGGCCTTTTACAATGAGCAGTTCTTC. This codes for CASWGAFYNEQFF.

This rearrangement joins TRBV2 to TRBJ2-7; 7 bases line up with TRBD1. V lost 3 bases and J lost 6; bases outside the gene matches: 5. The CDR3 length is 13 residues. Germline-derived CDR1 and CDR2 are SNHLY and FYNNEI. CDR3 in DNA: TGTGCCAGCAGTGAGTACAGGGGTTTCGAGCAGTACTTC. Translation gives CASSEYRGFEQYF. The whole variable domain, remainder taken from reference TRBV2 and TRBJ2-7, is EPEVTQTPSHQVTQMGQEVILRCVPISNHLYFYWYRQILGQKVEFLVSFYNNEISEKSEIFDDQFSVERPDGSNFTLKIRSTKLEDSAMYFCASSEYRGFEQYFGPGTRLTVT.

The chain combines TRBV5-1 with TRBJ2-1; TRBD2 aligns across 7 bases. The CDR3 length is 14 residues. CDR1 is SGHRS, CDR2 YFSETQ, per germline. V trimming: 3 bases; J trimming: 5 bases; junction bases outside the gene matches: 5. The CDR3 spells CASSWWEGHNEQFF. CDR3 DNA sequence: TGCGCCAGCAGCTGGTGGGAGGGCCACAATGAGCAGTTCTTC. Variable domain in full (rest from reference TRBV5-1 and TRBJ2-1): KAGVTQTPRYLIKTRGQQVTLSCSPISGHRSVSWYQQTPGQGLQFLFEYFSETQRNKGNFPGRFSGRQFSNSRSEMNVSTLELGDSALYLCASSWWEGHNEQFFGPGTRLTVL.

This clone was picked up one time. The gene calls are TRBV7-9 and TRBJ2-2; D is perhaps TRBD1 (5 bases). Germline loops: CDR1 SEHNR, CDR2 FQNEAQ (reference sequence). The CDR3 spans 16 residues. V was cut by 4 bases and J by 5 bases, with 17 bases left in between. The DNA of the CDR3 is TGTGCCAGCAGCTGGATGCAGGGCTTATTGACCGGGGAGCTGTTTTTT. This encodes CASSWMQGLLTGELFF. Drawing the rest from reference TRBV7-9 and TRBJ2-2, the complete variable domain is DTGVSQNPRHKITKRGQNVTFRCDPISEHNRLYWYRQTLGQGPEFLTYFQNEAQLEKSRLLSDRFSAERPKGSFSTLEIQRTEQGDSAMYLCASSWMQGLLTGELFFGEGSRLTVL.

For this clone: This sample also contains other DNA sequences that code for the same CDR3. CDR3 DNA: TGCGCCAGCAGCCAAGATGGTGGGGGCGGGGAATACTATGGCTACACCTTC. Translation gives CASSQDGGGGEYYGYTF. The rearrangement joins TRBV4-1 to TRBJ1-2; TRBD1 might be the D (6 bases). Germline V lookup: CDR1 MGHRA, CDR2 YSYEKL. Trimming pared 0 bases from V and 3 bases from J, leaving 17 bases between. The CDR3 runs to 17 residues.

The chain uses TRBV13 and TRBJ2-2; perhaps TRBD1 as D (5 bases). The CDR3 contains 14 residues. CDR1 and CDR2 from the germline V gene are PRHDT and FYEKMQ (reference sequence). V was clipped by 5 bases and J by 6 bases, with 13 bases between them. The DNA for the CDR3 is TGTGCCAGCAGCGCACAATCAGGGCCCGGGGAGCTGTTTTTT. As protein: CASSAQSGPGELFF. The full variable domain, completed using reference TRBV13 and TRBJ2-2, is AAGVIQSPRHLIKEKRETATLKCYPIPRHDTVYWYQQGPGQDPQFLISFYEKMQSDKGSIPDRFSAQQFSDYHSELNMSSLELGDSALYFCASSAQSGPGELFFGEGSRLTVL.

The chain couples TRBV6-4 to TRBJ2-1; 10 nucleotides align to TRBD2. Germline values: CDR1 MRHNA, CDR2 SNTAGT. The CDR3 totals 15 residues. The V and J ends lost 6 bases and 4 bases, in that order; junction bases with no gene match: 6. In nucleotides, the CDR3 is TGTGCCAGCAGAACCACTAGCGGGAAGTACAATGAGCAGTTCTTC. This encodes CASRTTSGKYNEQFF.

The rearrangement links TRBV5-1 to TRBJ1-2; D unresolved. The CDR3 is 13 amino acids. CDR1 SGHRS and CDR2 YFSETQ come from the germline V gene. V was shortened by 4 bases and J by 4 bases, with 11 bases between the two germline ends. The CDR3 protein is CASSPSLAYGYTF. The CDR3, as DNA: TGCGCCAGCAGCCCCTCGCTTGCCTATGGCTACACCTTC.

This rearrangement joins TRBV6-5 to TRBJ1-6; 8 bases fit TRBD1. Trimming cost V 6 bases and J 5 bases; bases outside gene matches: 9. The CDR3 totals 16 residues. The V gene's germline CDR1 is MNHEY and CDR2 SVGAGI. Written as DNA, the CDR3 is TGTGCCAGCAGGTACCTTCCGGACAGGGATAATTCACCCCTCCACTTT. Its translation is CASRYLPDRDNSPLHF.

The chain uses TRBV6-6 and TRBJ2-2; the match to TRBD2 covers 12 bases. V dropped 6 bases and J dropped 4; count of bases not matched to a gene: 3. The CDR3 has 15 amino acids. Germline values: CDR1 MNHNY, CDR2 SVGAGI (reference sequence). The DNA for the CDR3 is TGTGCCAGCAGAACTAGCGGGAGGTTCACCGGGGAGCTGTTTTTT. It specifies CASRTSGRFTGELFF.

The genes are TRBV6-4 and TRBJ2-2, with D unclear. Per germline, CDR1 MRHNA and CDR2 SNTAGT. The ends were cut back, 3 bases at V and 0 bases at J, with 2 bases in the middle. This CDR3 comprises 13 residues. CDR3 region: CASSETNTGELFF. CDR3 DNA: TGTGCCAGCAGTGAAACGAACACCGGGGAGCTGTTTTTT.

The rearrangement joins TRBV9 to TRBJ2-2, with TRBD2 matching 8 bases. This CDR3 has 16 residues. CDR1 SGDLS and CDR2 YYNGEE come from the germline V gene. Unmatched junction bases numbered 1, after V lost 0 bases and J lost 0 bases. The DNA of the CDR3 is TGTGCCAGCAGCGTAGCGGGGGGGACGAACACCGGGGAGCTGTTTTTT. Its translation: CASSVAGGTNTGELFF.

The chain links TRBV7-6 to TRBJ2-1; D unclear. Germline V gives CDR1 SGHVS, CDR2 FNYEAQ. Trimming removed 8 bases from V and 2 bases from J, with 10 bases in between. This CDR3 has 13 amino acids. The CDR3: CASGVRPYNEQFF. As DNA, the CDR3 is TGTGCCAGCGGCGTCCGACCCTACAATGAGCAGTTCTTC.

The rearrangement joins TRBV28 to TRBJ2-2; D may be TRBD2 (6 bases). There are 13 residues in the CDR3. Trimming removed 11 bases from V and 2 bases from J, with 12 bases in between. CDR1 is MDHEN, CDR2 SYDVKM, per germline. The CDR3 DNA sequence: TGTGCCTCGGGAGACGAAAACACCGGGGAGCTGTTTTTT. This translates into CASGDENTGELFF.